These 27 T cell receptor beta chains originate from one sample sequenced in a study of T cell responses to AZD1222 COVID-19 vaccine. Some clones are missing from TCRdb's copy, which holds only in-frame ones; the method was immunoSEQ multiplex PCR. This sample yields around 200,000 clones, of which more than 85% are seen a single time; approximately 4% belongs to the top ten. Sample: peripheral blood, taken on day 0 of AZD1222 vaccination. Source of these receptors: an adult in good health.

The J gene is TRBJ1-5, the V gene TRBV20-1; unclear D gene. Germline V gene lookup returns CDR1 DFQATT and CDR2 SNEGSKA (reference sequence). Deletions cut 3 bases from V and 4 bases from J, with 19 bases between. The CDR3 sequence is 16 residues long. The CDR3 is CSASSSSNYGNQPQHF. The CDR3 bases are TGCAGTGCTAGTAGCTCCAGTAACTACGGAAATCAGCCCCAGCATTTT.

This chain connects TRBV12-3 or TRBV12-4 to TRBJ2-7; 7 nucleotides agree with TRBD1. V dropped 6 bases and J dropped 2; count of bases not matched to a gene: 4. The CDR3 loop spans 13 amino acids. The CDR3 DNA is TGTGCCAGCAGAGTTGACAGGGCCTACGAGCAGTACTTC. Its protein product is CASRVDRAYEQYF.

The chain combines TRBV30 with TRBJ1-1; tentative D call: TRBD1 (6 bases). Germline CDR1 and CDR2: GTSNPN and SVGIG (reference sequence). Trimming shortened V by 2 bases and J by 4 bases, and 14 bases separated the two germline ends. CDR3 length: 14 residues. As DNA, the CDR3 is TGTGCCTGGAGTAAGAACAGGGCGGGCACTGAAGCTTTCTTT. Translation: CAWSKNRAGTEAFF.

This chain links TRBV27 with TRBJ1-1; D is uncertain. Germline lookup yields CDR1 MNHEY and CDR2 SMNVEV (reference sequence). The V end was cut by 4 bases, the J end by 0 bases, with 12 bases between. The CDR3 loop spans 15 amino acids. CDR3 protein: CASSYTGYMNTEAFF. In DNA, the CDR3 is TGTGCCAGCAGTTATACGGGCTACATGAACACTGAAGCTTTCTTT.

This chain uses TRBV27 with TRBJ1-1, with unresolved D. The CDR3 covers 11 residues. V lost 6 bases to trimming and J lost 5 bases, with 7 bases between them. In germline, CDR1 is MNHEY, CDR2 SMNVEV (reference sequence). The CDR3 nucleotides are TGTGCCAGCAGCATGGGTACTGAAGCTTTCTTT. It is translated as CASSMGTEAFF.

This clone has a single count. V usage is TRBV21-1 and J usage is TRBJ1-5; TRBD1, the D gene given by the table, was not confirmed from the DNA. TRBV21-1 is listed as a pseudogene. The CDR3 extends over 17 amino acids. For the CDR3, the DNA is TGTGCCAGCAGCAAGGTTAAAACAGCCCATAGCAATCAGCCCCAGCATTTT. Translation gives CASSKVKTAHSNQPQHF.

The V gene is TRBV6-4, the J gene TRBJ1-1; D might be TRBD1 (5 bases). The CDR3 has 14 residues. Germline CDR1 MRHNA, CDR2 SNTAGT. The V and J ends lost 11 bases and 2 bases respectively, with 18 bases between them. The CDR3 DNA is TGTGCCTCTGTGGGGGGAGTGGGAAACACTGAAGCTTTCTTT. Its protein product is CASVGGVGNTEAFF.

The gene calls are TRBV19 and TRBJ1-1, with D perhaps TRBD1 (5 bases). Germline V CDR1 and CDR2: LNHDA, SQIVND (reference sequence). The CDR3 totals 14 residues. V lost 5 bases to trimming and J lost 0 bases, with 10 bases between them. The CDR3 loop reads CASSAGGVNTEAFF. The CDR3 region has the DNA TGTGCCAGTAGTGCAGGAGGGGTGAACACTGAAGCTTTCTTT.

The rearrangement uses TRBV3-1 (or the pseudogene TRBV3-2) and TRBJ2-2; either TRBD1 or TRBD2 may fit D (6 bases each). Between the trimmed V and J ends, which lost 2 bases and 6 bases, there was a span of 7 bases. The CDR3 sequence is 13 residues long. Germline CDR1 is LGHDT and CDR2 is YNNKEL (reference sequence). The CDR3 is CASSQRGAGELFF. In DNA, the CDR3 is TGTGCCAGCAGCCAAAGGGGGGCCGGGGAGCTGTTTTTT.

The chain joins TRBV13 to TRBJ2-7; D call uncertain. The CDR3 length is 12 residues. The V end was cut by 2 bases, the J end by 7 bases, with 9 bases between. The germline V gene encodes CDR1 PRHDT and CDR2 FYEKMQ (reference sequence). CDR3 sequence reads: CASSLNSQEQYF. The CDR3 region has the DNA TGTGCCAGCAGCTTAAACAGTCAAGAGCAGTACTTC.

The gene calls are TRBV6-1 and TRBJ1-5; tentative D call: TRBD1 (5 bases). Germline assignment: CDR1 MNHNS and CDR2 SASEGT. V was pared by 3 bases and J by 1 base, with 19 bases between. The CDR3 runs to 18 residues. The CDR3 loop is CASSDQSGAPGSNQPQHF. In DNA form, the CDR3 reads TGTGCCAGCAGTGACCAGTCCGGGGCCCCGGGGAGCAATCAGCCCCAGCATTTT.

This clone was detected only a few times. V is TRBV20-1 and J is TRBJ1-2; D might be TRBD1 (5 bases). The germline gives CDR1 DFQATT, CDR2 SNEGSKA (reference sequence). Trimming cost V 5 bases and J 8 bases, with 12 bases left between them. The CDR3 is 11 residues long. The CDR3 DNA follows: TGCAGTGCTGGGGCCCCGGGAGGCTACACCTTC. As protein: CSAGAPGGYTF.

The J gene is TRBJ1-2, the V gene TRBV9, with TRBD1 identical over 8 bases. Trimming removed 2 bases from V and 6 bases from J; junction bases left unmatched: 9. This CDR3 is built from 15 residues. The germline CDR1 and CDR2 sequences are SGDLS and YYNGEE. CDR3 loop: CASSVGGTGGNGYTF. The CDR3, as DNA: TGTGCCAGCAGCGTGGGGGGGACAGGCGGGAATGGCTACACCTTC. Complete variable domain (other parts from reference TRBV9 and TRBJ1-2): DSGVTQTPKHLITATGQRVTLRCSPRSGDLSVYWYQQSLDQGLQFLIQYYNGEERAKGNILERFSAQQFPDLHSELNLSSLELGDSALYFCASSVGGTGGNGYTFGSGTRLTVV.

The J gene is TRBJ1-6, the V gene TRBV3-1 (or the pseudogene TRBV3-2), with 7 bases lining up with TRBD1. Per the germline V gene, CDR1 is LGHDT and CDR2 is YNNKEL (reference sequence). J was trimmed by 8 bases and V by 0 bases; bases with no gene match: 10. This CDR3 region has 17 residues. The CDR3 loop is CASSQDPAWDRDSPLHF. The DNA for the CDR3 is TGTGCCAGCAGCCAAGATCCTGCGTGGGACAGAGATTCACCCCTCCACTTT.

This clone occurred once. The J gene is TRBJ1-1, the V gene TRBV7-2; the D is unclear. The V gene's germline CDR1 is SGHTA and CDR2 FQGNSA. The CDR3 loop spans 15 amino acids. Trimming took off 3 bases at V and 0 bases at J, with 11 bases between the two ends. The CDR3 sequence is CASSFARQMNTEAFF. The CDR3 DNA follows: TGTGCCAGCAGCTTCGCGCGGCAGATGAACACTGAAGCTTTCTTT.

This sequence joins TRBV11-2 and TRBJ1-3, with a possible D match to TRBD1 (5 bases). The CDR3 runs to 16 residues. V shed 1 base and J shed 2 bases, with 12 bases lying between them. The germline gives CDR1 SGHAT, CDR2 FQNNGV. The CDR3 region has the DNA TGTGCCAGCAGCTTAGGTTTGCCAGGGACTGGAAACACCATATATTTT. Protein: CASSLGLPGTGNTIYF.

The chain is built from TRBV11-3 and TRBJ1-4, with D possibly being TRBD1 (6 bases). CDR3 length equals 14 residues. Trimming removed 5 bases from V and 6 bases from J, with 13 bases in between. Germline V gene lookup returns CDR1 SGHNT and CDR2 YENEEA. The CDR3 sequence: CASSVGTSDEKLFF. The CDR3, as DNA: TGTGCCAGCAGCGTCGGGACATCAGATGAAAAACTGTTTTTT.

Only one count was recorded for this clone. V usage is TRBV7-2 and J usage is TRBJ2-7, with 10 bases identical to TRBD1. Germline V gene lookup returns CDR1 SGHTA and CDR2 FQGNSA. This CDR3 comprises 14 residues. V was pared by 4 bases and J by 5 bases, with 5 bases of the junction left unmatched. CDR3 residues: CASSSRDRGHEQYF. DNA of the CDR3: TGTGCCAGCAGCTCCCGGGACAGGGGCCACGAGCAGTACTTC.

The chain carries TRBV9 and TRBJ2-5, with TRBD2 matching 8 bases. The ends lost 4 bases at V and 5 bases at J; junction bases unmatched: 10. This CDR3 region has 15 residues. Germline CDR1 and CDR2: SGDLS and YYNGEE. The CDR3 here is CASSPAAGAGETQYF. The CDR3 bases are TGTGCCAGCAGCCCGGCAGCGGGAGCTGGTGAGACCCAGTACTTC.

This clone was counted between two and nine times. The genes are TRBV6-5 and TRBJ1-6; D is undetermined. Germline-derived CDR1 and CDR2 are MNHEY and SVGAGI. CDR3 length: 14 amino acids. Trimming removed 2 bases at V and 14 bases at J, with 16 bases between. CDR3 DNA: TGTGCCAGCAGTTACCACTCCGCTGGACGAACCCTCCACTTT. As protein: CASSYHSAGRTLHF.

This chain links TRBV19 with TRBJ1-3, with 7 bases identical to TRBD1. CDR3 length: 14 residues. J lost 4 bases, V lost 6 bases, and 6 bases had no gene match. Germline V gene sequence: CDR1 LNHDA, CDR2 SQIVND (reference sequence). The CDR3 here is CASSPGTAGNTIYF. The CDR3 region has the DNA TGTGCCAGTAGCCCCGGGACAGCGGGAAACACCATATATTTT. Combining the CDR3 with reference TRBV19 and TRBJ1-3 gives the whole variable domain DGGITQSPKYLFRKEGQNVTLSCEQNLNHDAMYWYRQDPGQGLRLIYYSQIVNDFQKGDIAEGYSVSREKKESFPLTVTSAQKNPTAFYLCASSPGTAGNTIYFGEGSWLTVV.

The V call is TRBV3-1 (or the pseudogene TRBV3-2), the J call TRBJ1-2, with D perhaps TRBD1 (5 bases). The germline CDR1 and CDR2 sequences are LGHDT and YNNKEL (reference sequence). This CDR3 is built from 17 residues. The V and J ends lost 8 bases and 0 bases respectively, with 22 bases between them. The CDR3 sequence: CASGYGTLAGANYGYTF. In DNA, the CDR3 is TGTGCCAGCGGATATGGGACCCTTGCCGGAGCTAACTATGGCTACACCTTC.

In DNA form, the CDR3 reads TGCGCCAGCAGCCAAGATCGGGACAGGGATTACAATGAGCAGTTCTTC. It yields the protein CASSQDRDRDYNEQFF. The rearrangement joins TRBV4-1 to TRBJ2-1; 9 bases line up with TRBD1. J gave up 4 bases and V 0 bases, and 4 bases lay outside the gene matches. The length of the CDR3 is 16 residues. The germline V gene encodes CDR1 MGHRA and CDR2 YSYEKL.

V usage is TRBV2 and J usage is TRBJ1-1; 7 bases are a match to TRBD1. Germline trimming cut 6 bases from V and 5 bases from J; bases unmatched to any gene: 6. Germline assignment: CDR1 SNHLY and CDR2 FYNNEI. CDR3 size: 13 residues. This CDR3 reads CASRDRAVTEAFF. CDR3 nucleotide sequence: TGTGCCAGCAGAGACAGGGCGGTAACTGAAGCTTTCTTT.

The chain links TRBV16 to TRBJ2-3; 8 bases align to TRBD2. This CDR3 has 15 residues. Germline V gives CDR1 KGHSY, CDR2 FQNENV. V gave up 3 bases and J gave up 4 bases; unmatched junction bases: 6. The chain's CDR3 is CASSHAGGVSDTQYF. Here the CDR3 DNA reads TGTGCCAGCAGCCATGCCGGGGGGGTGTCAGATACGCAGTATTTT.

There are a few counts of this clone. The junction shows a germline mismatch at one end, possibly a read error. The genes are TRBV6-4 and TRBJ1-1; D may be TRBD1 (5 bases). Per germline, CDR1 MRHNA and CDR2 SNTAGT. This CDR3 contains 10 residues. For the CDR3, the DNA is TGTGCCAGCAGTGTTCCGACAGCTATTTTT. The encoded protein is CASSVPTAIF.

The gene calls are TRBV4-1 and TRBJ1-1, with unresolved D. Trimming took 1 base from V and 3 from J, leaving 18 bases between them. The germline CDR1 and CDR2 sequences are MGHRA and YSYEKL. The CDR3 runs 17 residues. The CDR3 sequence: CASSQVKVRVGHTEAFF. DNA of the CDR3: TGCGCCAGCAGCCAAGTGAAAGTACGGGTCGGCCACACTGAAGCTTTCTTT.